Each of the 2 T cell receptor beta chains below was sequenced from the same sample in a study of blood T cell repertoires in COVID-19. Sequencing was performed with immunoSEQ multiplex PCR; in TCRdb, only in-frame clones are kept and a portion is missing. The table has roughly 420,000 clones, over 75% seen once. The sequencing input was PBMCs or T cells enriched from blood (not recorded which). Source of these receptors: a woman in her thirties with acute COVID-19.

The chain joins TRBV5-1 to TRBJ2-6, with D possibly matching TRBD1 (6 bases). Germline V CDR1 and CDR2: SGHRS, YFSETQ. V was clipped by 0 bases and J by 2 bases, with 12 bases between them. This CDR3 is 17 amino acids long. The CDR3 here is CASSLGLGATGANVLTF. CDR3 bases: TGCGCCAGCAGCTTGGGTCTGGGGGCCACTGGGGCCAACGTCCTGACTTTC.

The chain carries TRBV19 and TRBJ1-2; D not resolved. CDR1 LNHDA and CDR2 SQIVND come from the germline V gene (reference sequence). There are 14 residues in the CDR3. Trimming stripped 6 bases from V and 4 bases from J, with 15 bases between. The CDR3 DNA reads TGTGCCAGTAGGAGGGTCAGCGCGGGCTATGGCTACACCTTC. The encoded protein is CASRRVSAGYGYTF.